This T cell receptor beta chain was captured by sequencing in a study of identical twins' blood T cells. Overall study results and limits: Shared CDR3 clonotype counts between two donors mainly tracked the product of their cloneset sizes, twins included.

A previously described protocol, modified, built RNA-based TCR cDNA libraries. Sample barcodes were added at both library ends during cDNA synthesis. In TCRdb, the 5' RACE reads were re-called with MiXCR into one record per CDR3 protein. Of roughly 380,000 distinct CDR3 sequences listed, about 28% were seen once; the top ten hold roughly 5.5%. This clonotype has more than one count but fewer than ten. The antigen remains undetermined. This CDR3 spans 14 amino acids. Germline lookup yields CDR1 SGHVS and CDR2 FQNEAQ. Trimming took off 0 bases at V and 2 bases at J, with 8 bases between the two ends. The sequence was obtained from a woman aged 18-55 years in good health. The V gene is TRBV7-8, the J gene TRBJ2-7; D gene unclear. Sample: PBMCs. CDR3 region: CASSLAVAPYEQYF. Here the CDR3 DNA reads TGTGCCAGCAGCTTAGCTGTAGCCCCCTACGAGCAGTACTTC.